These 5 T cell receptor beta chains share one sample of origin, sequenced in a study of control samples from healthy donors and cancer patients. Method: immunoSEQ multiplex PCR; TCRdb's copy keeps in-frame clones and lacks some. The top ten hold roughly 13% of the sample, which has 250,000 to 300,000 clones, around 79% seen once. Sequencing used PBMCs. The receptors come from a woman in her sixties with lung cancer.

The chain is built from TRBV6-2 or TRBV6-3 and TRBJ1-2; the D is unclear. Germline V gene data show CDR1 as MNHEY and CDR2 as SVGEGT. The CDR3 has 16 residues. V was trimmed by 5 bases and J by 1 base, leaving 17 bases between them. CDR3 nucleotides: TGTGCCAGCAGTCCACTCCCTGCCGCCGGTAACTATGGCTACACCTTC. This gives the protein CASSPLPAAGNYGYTF.

This chain connects TRBV7-9 to TRBJ2-1; 8 nucleotides agree with TRBD1. Trimming removed 4 bases from V and 6 bases from J; junction bases left unmatched: 14. From germline, CDR1 is SEHNR and CDR2 FQNEAQ (reference sequence). The CDR3 covers 17 residues. The chain's CDR3 is CASSSYPQGAPSNEQFF. The DNA for the CDR3 is TGTGCCAGCAGCTCTTACCCCCAGGGGGCACCCAGCAATGAGCAGTTCTTC.

The chain links TRBV14 to TRBJ2-1; TRBD2 might be the D (6 bases). Trimming removed 7 bases at V and 8 bases at J, with 18 bases between. Germline V gene lookup returns CDR1 SGHDN and CDR2 FVKESK. The CDR3 has 14 amino acids. CDR3 nucleotides: TGTGCCAGCAAACCGGGACTCCACCTTGATGAGCAGTTCTTC. Translation: CASKPGLHLDEQFF.

In its sample, this clone was seen once. The junction departs from the called germline gene at one end, perhaps through a read error. The chain recombines TRBV5-1 with TRBJ2-7, with TRBD1 matching 10 bases. CDR3 size: 17 residues. Germline CDR1 and CDR2: SGHRS and YFSETQ. CDR3 coding DNA: TGCGCCAGCAGATTGGGGTCGACAGGGGGCCTGGCCTACGAGCAGTACTTC. Its protein product is CASRLGSTGGLAYEQYF.

This clone was detected only a few times. The chain is built from TRBV4-1 and TRBJ1-4; D may be TRBD1 (5 bases). The CDR3 is made up of 16 amino acids. Germline V lookup: CDR1 MGHRA, CDR2 YSYEKL. With 0 bases removed from V and 0 bases from J, the gap between germline ends came to 8 bases. The CDR3 reads CASSQDVGATNEKLFF. The CDR3 coding sequence is TGCGCCAGCAGCCAAGATGTAGGGGCAACTAATGAAAAACTGTTTTTT.